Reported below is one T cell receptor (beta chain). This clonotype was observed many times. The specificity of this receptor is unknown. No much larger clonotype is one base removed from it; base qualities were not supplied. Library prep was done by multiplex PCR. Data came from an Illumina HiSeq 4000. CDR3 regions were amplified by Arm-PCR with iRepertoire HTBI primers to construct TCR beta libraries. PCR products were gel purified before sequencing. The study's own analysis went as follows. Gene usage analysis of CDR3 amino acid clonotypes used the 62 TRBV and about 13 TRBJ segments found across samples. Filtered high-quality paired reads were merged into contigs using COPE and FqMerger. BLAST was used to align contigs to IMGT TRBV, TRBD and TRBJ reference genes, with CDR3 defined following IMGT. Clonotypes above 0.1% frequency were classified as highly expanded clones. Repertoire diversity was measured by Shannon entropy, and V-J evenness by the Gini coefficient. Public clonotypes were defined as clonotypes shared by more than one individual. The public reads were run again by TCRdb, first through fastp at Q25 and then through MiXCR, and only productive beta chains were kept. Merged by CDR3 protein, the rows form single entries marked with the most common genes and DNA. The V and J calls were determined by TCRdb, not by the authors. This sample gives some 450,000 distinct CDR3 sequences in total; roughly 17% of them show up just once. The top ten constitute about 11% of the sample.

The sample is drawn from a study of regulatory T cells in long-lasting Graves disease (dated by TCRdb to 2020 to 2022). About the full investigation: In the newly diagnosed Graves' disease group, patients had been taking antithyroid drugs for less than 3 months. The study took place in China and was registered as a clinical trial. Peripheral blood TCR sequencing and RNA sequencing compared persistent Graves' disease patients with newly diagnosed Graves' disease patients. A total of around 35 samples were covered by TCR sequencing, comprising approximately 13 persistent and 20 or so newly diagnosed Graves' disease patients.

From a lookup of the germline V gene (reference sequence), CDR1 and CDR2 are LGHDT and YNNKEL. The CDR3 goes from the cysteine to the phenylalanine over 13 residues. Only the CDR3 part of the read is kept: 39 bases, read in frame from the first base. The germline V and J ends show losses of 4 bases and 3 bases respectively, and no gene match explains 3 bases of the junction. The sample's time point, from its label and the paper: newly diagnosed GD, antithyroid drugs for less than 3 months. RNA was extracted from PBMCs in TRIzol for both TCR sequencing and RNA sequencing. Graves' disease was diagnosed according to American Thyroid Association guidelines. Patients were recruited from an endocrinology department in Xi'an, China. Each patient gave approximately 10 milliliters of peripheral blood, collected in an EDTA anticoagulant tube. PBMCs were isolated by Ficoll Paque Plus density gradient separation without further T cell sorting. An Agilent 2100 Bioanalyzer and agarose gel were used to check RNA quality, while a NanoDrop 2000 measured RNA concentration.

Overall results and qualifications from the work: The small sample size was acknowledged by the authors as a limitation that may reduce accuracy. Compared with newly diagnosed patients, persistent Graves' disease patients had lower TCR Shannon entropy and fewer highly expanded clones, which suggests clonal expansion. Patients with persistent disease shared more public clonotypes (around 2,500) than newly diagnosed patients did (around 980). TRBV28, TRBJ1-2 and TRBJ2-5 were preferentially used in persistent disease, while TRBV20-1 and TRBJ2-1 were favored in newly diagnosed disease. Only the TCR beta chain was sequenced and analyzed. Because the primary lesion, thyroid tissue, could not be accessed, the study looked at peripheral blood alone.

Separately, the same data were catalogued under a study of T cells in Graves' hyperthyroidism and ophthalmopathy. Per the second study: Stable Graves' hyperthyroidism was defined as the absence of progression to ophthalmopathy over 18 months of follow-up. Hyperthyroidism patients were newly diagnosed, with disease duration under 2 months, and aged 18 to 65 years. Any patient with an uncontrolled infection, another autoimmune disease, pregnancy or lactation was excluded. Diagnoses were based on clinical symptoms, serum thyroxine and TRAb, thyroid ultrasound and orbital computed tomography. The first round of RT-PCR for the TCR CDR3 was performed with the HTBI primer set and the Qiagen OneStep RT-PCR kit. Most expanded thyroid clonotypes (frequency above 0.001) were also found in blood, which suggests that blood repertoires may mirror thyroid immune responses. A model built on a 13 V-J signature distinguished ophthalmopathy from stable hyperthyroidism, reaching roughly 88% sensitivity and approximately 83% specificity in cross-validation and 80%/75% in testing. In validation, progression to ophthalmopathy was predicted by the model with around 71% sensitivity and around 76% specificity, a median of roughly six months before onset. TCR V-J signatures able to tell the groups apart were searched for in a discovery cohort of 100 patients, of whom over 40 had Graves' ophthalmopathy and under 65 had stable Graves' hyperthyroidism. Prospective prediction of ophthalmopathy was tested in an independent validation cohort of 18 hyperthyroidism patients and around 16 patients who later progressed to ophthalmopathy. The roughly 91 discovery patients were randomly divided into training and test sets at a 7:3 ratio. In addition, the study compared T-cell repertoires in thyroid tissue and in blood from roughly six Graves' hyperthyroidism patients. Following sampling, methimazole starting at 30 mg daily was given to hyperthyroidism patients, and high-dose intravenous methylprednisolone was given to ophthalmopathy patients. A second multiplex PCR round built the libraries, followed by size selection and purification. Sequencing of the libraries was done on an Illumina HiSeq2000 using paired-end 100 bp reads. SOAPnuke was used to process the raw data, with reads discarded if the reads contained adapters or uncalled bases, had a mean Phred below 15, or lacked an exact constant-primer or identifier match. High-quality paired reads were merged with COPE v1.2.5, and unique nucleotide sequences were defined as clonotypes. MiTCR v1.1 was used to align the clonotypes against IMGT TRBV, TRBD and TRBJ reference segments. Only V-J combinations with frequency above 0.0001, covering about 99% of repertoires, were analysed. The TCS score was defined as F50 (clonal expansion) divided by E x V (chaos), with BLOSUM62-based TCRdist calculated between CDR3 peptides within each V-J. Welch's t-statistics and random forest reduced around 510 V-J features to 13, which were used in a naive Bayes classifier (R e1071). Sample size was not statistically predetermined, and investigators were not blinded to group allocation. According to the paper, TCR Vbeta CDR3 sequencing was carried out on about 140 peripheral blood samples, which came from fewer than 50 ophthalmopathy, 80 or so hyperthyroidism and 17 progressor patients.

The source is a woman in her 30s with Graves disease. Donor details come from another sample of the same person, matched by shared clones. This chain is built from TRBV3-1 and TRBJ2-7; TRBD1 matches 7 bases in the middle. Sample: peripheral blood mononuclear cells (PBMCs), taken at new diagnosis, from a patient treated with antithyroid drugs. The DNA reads TGTGCCAGCAGCCGGAACAGGGGCTACGAGCAGTACTTC. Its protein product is CASSRNRGYEQYF.